The subject of this entry is one TCR beta chain. Its antigen is as yet unknown. This record belongs to a study of shared clonotypes between healthy human individuals. Points from the study as a whole: As a rule, naive subsets had a larger estimated richness than memory subsets.

In the original workflow: Junction-only sequences produced by ImmunoSEQ had no quality scores, so filtering differed. Repertoires were generated with immunoSEQ multiplex PCR, while TCRdb's copy carries only in-frame clones and drops some. The DNA was the basis for D and trimming; V, J and clone size are from that table. Of around 620,000 clones listed, approximately 95% are singletons. The V segment lost 10 bases and the J segment 5 bases; nucleotides outside the gene matches: 8. Per the germline V gene, CDR1 is SGHVS and CDR2 is FQNEAQ. The CDR3 extends over 15 amino acids. Positive CCR7 selection of CD45RO-negative cells yielded the naive CD8 cells, and terminally differentiated effector memory CD45RA+ cells were excluded.

The receptor comes from a woman younger than 45 in good health. The gene calls are TRBV7-8 and TRBJ2-3; 14 bases line up with TRBD2. Specimen: naive CD8+ T cells sorted from blood. CDR3 nucleotides: TGTGCCACCGGGACTAGCGGGAGCTTGGGAGATACGCAGTATTTT. Amino acids: CATGTSGSLGDTQYF. Looking up the rest from reference TRBV7-8 and TRBJ2-3 gives the full variable domain: GAGVSQSPRYKVAKRGQDVALRCDPISGHVSLFWYQQALGQGPEFLTYFQNEAQLDKSGLPSDRFFAERPEGSVSTLKIQRTQQEDSAVYLCATGTSGSLGDTQYFGPGTRLTVL.